This TCR beta chain comes out of a study of early T cells in non-severe SARS-CoV-2 infection. Study as a whole: Investigators sequenced bulk RNA drawn from unsorted whole blood, and chains remained unpaired.

Individual cDNA molecules each received unique molecular identifiers attached to them. Using its own MiXCR run on the 5' RACE reads, TCRdb lists one record per CDR3 protein. The repertoire holds some 57,000 distinct CDR3 sequences, with 10% as singletons. Broader study findings: Anti-spike CD8 specificities were favored by VDJdb matching, whose results missed private and CD4 specificities.

The sample holds many counts of this clonotype. Its antigen is not known. This sequence was found in an adult who was a healthcare worker with PCR-confirmed SARS-CoV-2 infection or an uninfected control (not recorded which). The sample taken for sequencing was whole blood.

Written as DNA, the CDR3 is TGTGCCAGCAGCAAAGTTGGTCAGGCGCGATCCTACGAGCAGTACTTC. This codes for CASSKVGQARSYEQYF. The V call is TRBV21-1, the J call TRBJ2-7; TRBD1, as called in the table, went unchecked against the DNA. TRBV21-1 is a pseudogene segment. This CDR3 is 16 amino acids long.